This TCR beta chain was sequenced during a study of CD8 T cells in Susac syndrome. Per germline, CDR1 MGHRA and CDR2 YSYEKL. V dropped 0 bases and J dropped 0 bases, with 12 bases sitting between them. The CDR3 spans 17 residues. Patients with Susac syndrome met diagnostic criteria that were recently defined for definite or probable disease. Bulk CD8+ and CD4+ cells came from magnetic negative isolation; CD8+ TEMRA by FACS. RNA in amounts of about 0.5 to 1 ug was reverse transcribed with random hexamers. TCRdb reprocessed the immunoSEQ multiplex PCR reads via MiXCR and lists one record per CDR3 protein. The profile shows about 140,000 distinct CDR3 sequences, approximately 96% of them singletons.

The chain joins TRBV4-1 to TRBJ2-1; D gene uncertain. This TCR derives from a human donor with Susac syndrome. The sample taken for sequencing was CD4+ T cells from PBMCs. In DNA form, the CDR3 reads TGCGCCAGCAGCCAAGATTTCCGAGCGTTCTCCTACAATGAGCAGTTCTTC. Residues: CASSQDFRAFSYNEQFF.